Below, 9 T cell receptor beta chains from the same sample are listed, as sequenced in a study of beta chain features in type 1 diabetes. Expressed TCRB transcripts were sequenced because the entire RNA isolate underwent reverse transcription. TCRdb's table, derived via immunoSEQ multiplex PCR, lists solely in-frame clones and lacks some. Counted here are roughly 400,000 clones, roughly 13% occurring once; the ten biggest clones make up under 0.04%. Sequenced: naive CD4+ T cells from blood. Receptors were obtained from a man in his thirties or forties in good health.

The gene calls are TRBV6-5 and TRBJ2-7; no firm D call. Trimming removed 5 bases from V and 0 bases from J, with 8 bases in between. There are 13 residues in the CDR3. Germline V gives CDR1 MNHEY, CDR2 SVGAGI. For the CDR3, the DNA is TGTGCCAGCAGTCAGGCACGCTCCTACGAGCAGTACGTC. Translating it yields CASSQARSYEQYV.

CDR3: CASSSQVATEAFF. In nucleotides, the CDR3 is TGTGCCAGCAGCTCTCAGGTAGCCACTGAAGCTTTCTTT. This chain connects TRBV5-4 to TRBJ1-1; D remains unclear. This CDR3 is built from 13 residues. Germline V gene lookup returns CDR1 SGHNT and CDR2 YYREEE (reference sequence). Between the trimmed V and J ends, which lost 3 bases and 4 bases, there was a span of 10 bases.

To note about this clone: Within the sample, other DNA sequences also encode this same CDR3. V gene TRBV5-1 combines with J gene TRBJ1-5; D is perhaps TRBD1 (5 bases). V was pared by 0 bases and J by 2 bases, with 6 bases between. The germline gives CDR1 SGHRS, CDR2 YFSETQ. This CDR3 has 14 residues. The CDR3 reads CASSLGGGNQPQHF. CDR3 bases: TGCGCCAGCAGCTTGGGAGGGGGCAATCAGCCCCAGCATTTT. Supplemented by reference TRBV5-1 and TRBJ1-5, the full variable domain reads KAGVTQTPRYLIKTRGQQVTLSCSPISGHRSVSWYQQTPGQGLQFLFEYFSETQRNKGNFPGRFSGRQFSNSRSEMNVSTLELGDSALYLCASSLGGGNQPQHFGDGTRLSIL.

This clone was seen a few times. The rearrangement uses TRBV29-1 and TRBJ1-1, with D unresolved. V was pared by 6 bases and J by 3 bases, with 5 bases between. CDR1 and CDR2 (germline): SQVTM, ANQGSEA. There are 10 residues in the CDR3. CDR3 protein: CSVRDTEAFF. The DNA for the CDR3 is TGCAGCGTACGGGACACTGAAGCTTTCTTT.

CDR3 in DNA: TGTGCCAGCAGCGTTAGGGGGGACCTTTCCTACAATGAGCAGTTCTTC. This sequence encodes CASSVRGDLSYNEQFF. The chain joins TRBV9 to TRBJ2-1; D is possibly TRBD1 or TRBD2 (6 bases each). The CDR3 totals 16 residues. Germline V lookup: CDR1 SGDLS, CDR2 YYNGEE. V gave up 2 bases and J gave up 1 base, with 13 bases separating them.

A few counts support this clone. The gene calls are TRBV5-6 and TRBJ2-3; D may match TRBD1 or TRBD2 (5 bases each). The CDR3 totals 16 residues. V lost 5 bases, J lost 6 bases, and 22 bases lay in between. Germline assignment: CDR1 SGHDT and CDR2 YYEEEE. CDR3: CASSLNLVEWGDTQYF. DNA of the CDR3: TGTGCCAGCAGTTTGAACCTCGTGGAGTGGGGGGATACGCAGTATTTT.

This clone showed up just a few times. The chain has TRBV11-2 and TRBJ2-3; a weak D match, TRBD2 (7 bases). The germline V gene encodes CDR1 SGHAT and CDR2 FQNNGV. Between the trimmed V and J ends, which lost 5 bases and 0 bases, there was a span of 15 bases. The CDR3 loop spans 16 amino acids. CDR3 sequence (DNA): TGTGCCAGCAGCGTTCGGGGGGCGGGAAGCACAGATACGCAGTATTTT. Translated: CASSVRGAGSTDTQYF.

This clone was picked up a small number of times. The rearrangement links TRBV9 to TRBJ2-5; 7 bases are shared with TRBD1. V lost 0 bases to trimming and J lost 5 bases; unmatched junction nucleotides: 7. The germline V gene encodes CDR1 SGDLS and CDR2 YYNGEE. The CDR3 extends over 15 amino acids. CDR3 residues: CASSVEQGQFETQYF. The CDR3 DNA is TGTGCCAGCAGCGTAGAACAGGGACAGTTCGAGACCCAGTACTTC.

This clone was counted between two and nine times. The chain couples TRBV11-3 to TRBJ2-1; TRBD2 matches 7 bases. The ends lost 5 bases at V and 3 bases at J; junction bases unmatched: 4. This CDR3 spans 14 amino acids. Per the germline V gene, CDR1 is SGHNT and CDR2 is YENEEA. The CDR3 sequence is CASSLGGSYNEQFF. CDR3 DNA sequence: TGTGCCAGCAGCCTAGGCGGGAGCTACAATGAGCAGTTCTTC.